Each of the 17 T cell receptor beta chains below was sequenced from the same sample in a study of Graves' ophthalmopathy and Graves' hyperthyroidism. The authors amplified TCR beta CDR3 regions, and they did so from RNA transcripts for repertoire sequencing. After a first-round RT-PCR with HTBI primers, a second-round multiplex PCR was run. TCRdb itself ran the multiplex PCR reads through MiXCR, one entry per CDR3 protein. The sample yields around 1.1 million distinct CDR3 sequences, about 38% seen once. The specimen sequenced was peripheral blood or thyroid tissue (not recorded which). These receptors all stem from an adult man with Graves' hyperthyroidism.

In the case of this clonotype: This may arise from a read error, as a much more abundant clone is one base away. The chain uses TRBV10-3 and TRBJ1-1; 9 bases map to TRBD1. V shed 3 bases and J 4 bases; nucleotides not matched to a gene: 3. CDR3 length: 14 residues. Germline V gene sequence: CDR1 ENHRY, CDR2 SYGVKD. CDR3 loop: CAISETGGSTEAFF. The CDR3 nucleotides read TGTGCCATCAGTGAAACAGGGGGCTCCACTGAAGCTTTCTTT.

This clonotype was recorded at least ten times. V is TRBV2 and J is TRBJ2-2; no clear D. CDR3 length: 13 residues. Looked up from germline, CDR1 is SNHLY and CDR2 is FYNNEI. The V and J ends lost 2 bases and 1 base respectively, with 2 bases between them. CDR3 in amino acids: CASSEWNTGELFF. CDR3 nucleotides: TGTGCCAGCAGTGAATGGAACACCGGGGAGCTGTTTTTT.

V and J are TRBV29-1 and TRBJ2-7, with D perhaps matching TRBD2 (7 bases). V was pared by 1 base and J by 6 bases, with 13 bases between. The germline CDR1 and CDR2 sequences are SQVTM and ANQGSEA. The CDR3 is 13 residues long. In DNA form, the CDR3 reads TGCAGCGTTGAAGGGGGGAGGGGGATCGAGCAGTACTTC. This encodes CSVEGGRGIEQYF.

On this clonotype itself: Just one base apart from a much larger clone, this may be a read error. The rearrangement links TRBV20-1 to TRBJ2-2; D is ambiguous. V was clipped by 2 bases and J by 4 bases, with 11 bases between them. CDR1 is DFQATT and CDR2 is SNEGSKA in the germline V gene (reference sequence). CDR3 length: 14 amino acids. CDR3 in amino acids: CSARNRRGTGELFF. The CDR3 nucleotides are TGCAGTGCTAGAAATCGACGCGGCACCGGGGAGCTGTTTTTT.

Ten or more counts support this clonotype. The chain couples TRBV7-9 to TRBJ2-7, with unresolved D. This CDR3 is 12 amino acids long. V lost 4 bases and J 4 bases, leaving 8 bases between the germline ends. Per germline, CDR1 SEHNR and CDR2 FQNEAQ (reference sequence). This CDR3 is CASSYVVYEQYF. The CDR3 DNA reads TGTGCCAGCAGCTACGTAGTGTACGAGCAGTACTTC.

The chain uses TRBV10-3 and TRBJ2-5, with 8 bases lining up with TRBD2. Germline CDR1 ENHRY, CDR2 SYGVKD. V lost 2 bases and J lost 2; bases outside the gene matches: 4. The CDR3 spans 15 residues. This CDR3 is CAISEGASGQETQYF. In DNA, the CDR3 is TGTGCCATCAGTGAGGGGGCTAGCGGGCAAGAGACCCAGTACTTC.

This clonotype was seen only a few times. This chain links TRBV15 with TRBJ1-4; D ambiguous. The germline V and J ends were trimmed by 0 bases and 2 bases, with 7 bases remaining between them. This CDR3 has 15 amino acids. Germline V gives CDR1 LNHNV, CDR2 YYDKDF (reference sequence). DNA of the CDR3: TGTGCCACCAGCAGAGATATCCGGACTAATGAAAAACTGTTTTTT. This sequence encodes CATSRDIRTNEKLFF.

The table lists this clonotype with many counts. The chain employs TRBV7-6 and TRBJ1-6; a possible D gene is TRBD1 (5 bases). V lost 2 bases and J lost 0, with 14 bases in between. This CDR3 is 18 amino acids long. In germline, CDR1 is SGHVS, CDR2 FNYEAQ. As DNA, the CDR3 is TGTGCCAGCAGCTTATTTTCGGTCGACAGCTCCTATAATTCACCCCTCCACTTT. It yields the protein CASSLFSVDSSYNSPLHF.

The CDR3 spells CASSLAGTGKETQYF. The CDR3 DNA follows: TGCGCCAGCAGCTTGGCCGGGACAGGGAAAGAGACCCAGTACTTC. V usage is TRBV5-1 and J usage is TRBJ2-5, with 9 bases identical to TRBD1. The CDR3 contains 15 residues. Germline CDR1 reads SGHRS; CDR2 reads YFSETQ. The junction had 3 bases not matched to a gene; V was cut back by 0 bases and J by 3 bases.

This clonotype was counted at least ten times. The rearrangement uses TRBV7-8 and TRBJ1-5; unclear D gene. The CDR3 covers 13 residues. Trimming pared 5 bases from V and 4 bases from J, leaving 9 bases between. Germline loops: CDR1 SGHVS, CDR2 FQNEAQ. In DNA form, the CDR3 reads TGTGCCAGCAGCCCCATCGGGAATCAGCCCCAGCATTTT. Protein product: CASSPIGNQPQHF.

The CDR3 sequence is CSADRAGAEAFF. CDR3 coding DNA: TGCAGCGCGGACAGGGCGGGCGCTGAAGCTTTCTTT. The chain is built from TRBV29-1 and TRBJ1-1, with TRBD1 identical over 8 bases. CDR1 and CDR2 from the germline V gene are SQVTM and ANQGSEA. V trimming: 7 bases; J trimming: 6 bases; junction bases outside the gene matches: 7. CDR3 length: 12 residues.

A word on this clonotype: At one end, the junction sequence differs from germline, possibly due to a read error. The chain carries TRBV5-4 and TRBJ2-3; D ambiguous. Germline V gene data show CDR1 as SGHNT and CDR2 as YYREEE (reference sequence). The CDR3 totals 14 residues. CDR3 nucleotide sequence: TGTGCCAGCAGCCAAGATAGTGGGATCGATACACAGTATTTT. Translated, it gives CASSQDSGIDTQYF.

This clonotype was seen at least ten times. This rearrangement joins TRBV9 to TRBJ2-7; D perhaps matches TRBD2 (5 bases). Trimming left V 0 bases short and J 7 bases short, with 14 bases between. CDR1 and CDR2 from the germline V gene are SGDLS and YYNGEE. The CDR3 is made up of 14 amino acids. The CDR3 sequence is CASSVAGSGLEQYF. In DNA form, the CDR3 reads TGTGCCAGCAGCGTAGCGGGGTCGGGATTAGAGCAGTACTTC.

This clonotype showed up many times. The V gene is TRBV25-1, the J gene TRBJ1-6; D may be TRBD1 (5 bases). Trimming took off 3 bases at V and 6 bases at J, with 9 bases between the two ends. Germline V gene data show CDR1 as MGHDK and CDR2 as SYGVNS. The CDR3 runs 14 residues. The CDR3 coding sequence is TGTGCCAGCAGTGAGACAGTTTTTAATTCACCCCTCCACTTT. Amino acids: CASSETVFNSPLHF.

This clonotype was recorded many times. CDR3 bases: TGCAGTGCTAGAGTTAGGGGGCGGTCTAACTATGGCTACACCTTC. Translating it yields CSARVRGRSNYGYTF. The rearrangement links TRBV20-1 to TRBJ1-2; the match to TRBD1 covers 7 bases. V shed 1 base and J 0 bases; nucleotides not matched to a gene: 5. The CDR3 loop spans 15 amino acids. Looked up from germline, CDR1 is DFQATT and CDR2 is SNEGSKA (reference sequence).

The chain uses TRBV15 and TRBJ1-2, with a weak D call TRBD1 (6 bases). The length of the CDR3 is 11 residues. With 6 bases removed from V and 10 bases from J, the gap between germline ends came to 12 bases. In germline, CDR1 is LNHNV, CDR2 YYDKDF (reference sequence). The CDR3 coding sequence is TGTGCCACCAGGGCTGGGGGCTACTACACCTTC. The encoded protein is CATRAGGYYTF.

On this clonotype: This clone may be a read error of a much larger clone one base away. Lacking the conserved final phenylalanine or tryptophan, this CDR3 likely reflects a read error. The CDR3 sequence is CASSELSYGYTL. The CDR3 DNA sequence: TGTGCCAGCAGTGAATTGAGCTATGGCTACACCCTC. The rearrangement joins TRBV2 to TRBJ1-2, with D unclear. The germline CDR1 and CDR2 sequences are SNHLY and FYNNEI. The V gene lost 2 bases and the J gene lost 4 bases, with 5 bases spanning the gap. The CDR3 totals 12 residues.